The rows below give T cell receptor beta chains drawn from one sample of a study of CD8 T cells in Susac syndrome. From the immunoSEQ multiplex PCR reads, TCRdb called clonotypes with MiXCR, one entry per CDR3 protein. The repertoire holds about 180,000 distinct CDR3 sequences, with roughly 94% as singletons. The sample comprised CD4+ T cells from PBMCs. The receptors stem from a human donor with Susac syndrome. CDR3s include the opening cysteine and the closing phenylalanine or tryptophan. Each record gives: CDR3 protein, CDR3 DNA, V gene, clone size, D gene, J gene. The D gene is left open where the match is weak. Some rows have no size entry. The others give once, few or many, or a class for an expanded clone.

CASSYITGVETQYF	TGTGCCAGCAGTTACATCACCGGGGTAGAGACCCAGTACTTC	TRBV6-2/TRBV6-3	-	-	TRBJ2-5
CASSVGGSQETQYF	TGTGCCAGCAGCGTAGGCGGCAGCCAAGAGACCCAGTACTTC	TRBV9	few	-	TRBJ2-5
CSVPGQGGTYEQYF	TGCAGTGTCCCGGGACAGGGTGGGACCTACGAGCAGTACTTC	TRBV20-1	-	TRBD1	TRBJ2-7
CASNGQLSYEQYF	TGTGCCAGCAACGGACAGCTCTCCTACGAGCAGTACTTC	TRBV12-3/TRBV12-4	-	-	TRBJ2-7
CASSFNEKGGYTF	TGTGCCAGCAGCTTTAACGAAAAGGGGGGCTACACCTTC	TRBV7-9	-	-	TRBJ1-2
CATRGMNTEAFF	TGCGCCACCAGAGGGATGAACACTGAAGCTTTCTTT	TRBV10-1	-	-	TRBJ1-1
CASSLRGSGTQYF	TGTGCCAGCAGTTTAAGGGGGAGTGGGACCCAGTACTTC	TRBV12-3/TRBV12-4	-	-	TRBJ2-5
CAISDLERGGLYEQYF	TGTGCCATCAGTGATCTGGAACGGGGGGGCCTCTACGAGCAGTACTTC	TRBV10-3	-	TRBD2	TRBJ2-7
CASTQSNQPQHF	TGTGCCAGCACCCAGAGCAATCAGCCCCAGCATTTT	TRBV6-2/TRBV6-3	-	-	TRBJ1-5
CASSYSRGVSYEQYF	TGTGCCAGCAGTTACTCGCGGGGGGTCTCCTACGAGCAGTACTTC	TRBV6-5	-	TRBD2	TRBJ2-7
CAISEGRGTEAFF	TGTGCCATCAGTGAGGGGAGGGGGACTGAAGCTTTCTTT	TRBV10-3	-	-	TRBJ1-1
CAIRTPGEPAGELFF	TGTGCCATCAGGACCCCGGGGGAACCCGCCGGGGAGCTGTTTTTT	TRBV10-3	-	-	TRBJ2-2
CASSIPLADSRETQYF	TGTGCCAGCAGCATACCACTAGCGGACTCCCGAGAGACCCAGTACTTC	TRBV7-8	-	TRBD2	TRBJ2-5
CSASGLAGIQETQYF	TGCAGTGCTAGTGGGCTAGCGGGGATCCAAGAGACCCAGTACTTC	TRBV20-1	-	TRBD2	TRBJ2-5
CASRPQGAGETQYF	TGTGCCAGCAGGCCACAGGGGGCGGGAGAGACCCAGTACTTC	TRBV14	-	TRBD1	TRBJ2-5
CASSIKGETYEQYF	TGTGCCAGCAGCATAAAGGGGGAGACCTACGAGCAGTACTTC	TRBV11-2	-	-	TRBJ2-7
CASSRTVAGGHPDTQYF	TGCGCCAGCAGCCGGACCGTGGCGGGGGGGCATCCAGATACGCAGTATTTT	TRBV5-1	-	TRBD2	TRBJ2-3
CASSLGGTRSYEQYF	TGTGCCAGCAGCTTAGGGGGTACACGCTCCTACGAGCAGTACTTC	TRBV7-2	few	-	TRBJ2-7
CSAGGGGYEQYF	TGCAGCGCCGGAGGGGGGGGGTACGAGCAGTACTTC	TRBV29-1	-	-	TRBJ2-7
CASSGVGQGPGGYTF	TGTGCCAGCAGCGGGGTCGGACAGGGACCGGGGGGCTACACCTTC	TRBV5-4	once	TRBD1	TRBJ1-2
CSANRADTQYF	TGCAGTGCTAACAGGGCAGATACGCAGTATTTT	TRBV20-1	-	-	TRBJ2-3
CSARGDSRETQYF	TGCAGTGCTAGAGGGGACAGTCGGGAGACCCAGTACTTC	TRBV20-1	-	TRBD1	TRBJ2-5
CATSREGYRGRAGEQYF	TGTGCCACCAGCAGAGAGGGCTACAGGGGACGGGCGGGGGAGCAGTACTTC	TRBV15	-	-	TRBJ2-7
CSARGQGTYQETQYF	TGCAGTGCAAGGGGACAGGGGACGTACCAAGAGACCCAGTACTTC	TRBV20-1	-	TRBD1	TRBJ2-5
CASSPRQGNTIYF	TGTGCCAGCAGCCCTCGACAGGGGAACACCATATATTTT	TRBV3-1	-	TRBD1	TRBJ1-3
CASSTGLSYEQYF	TGTGCCAGCAGTACCGGACTAAGCTACGAGCAGTACTTC	TRBV4-2	-	-	TRBJ2-7
CASSLEGLNTGELFF	TGCGCCAGCAGCTTGGAAGGACTGAACACCGGGGAGCTGTTTTTT	TRBV5-1	-	-	TRBJ2-2
CASSFYSARSYNEQFF	TGCGCCAGCAGCTTTTATAGCGCCCGCTCCTACAATGAGCAGTTCTTC	TRBV5-1	-	-	TRBJ2-1
CASSVVGGANNEQFF	TGTGCCAGCAGCGTAGTCGGGGGGGCCAACAATGAGCAGTTCTTC	TRBV9	-	TRBD2	TRBJ2-1
CAWSDGSSYEQYF	TGTGCCTGGAGTGACGGGAGCTCCTACGAGCAGTACTTC	TRBV30	few	-	TRBJ2-7
CASISGTGYNEQFF	TGTGCCAGCATCTCCGGGACAGGGTACAATGAGCAGTTCTTC	TRBV25-1	-	TRBD1	TRBJ2-1
CASSASDSLSTDTQYF	TGTGCCAGCAGTGCCTCGGACAGTCTTAGCACAGATACGCAGTATTTT	TRBV25-1	-	-	TRBJ2-3
CASSYHGERAIQETQYF	TGTGCCAGCAGTTACCACGGCGAAAGGGCCATCCAAGAGACCCAGTACTTC	TRBV6-5	once	-	TRBJ2-5
CASSPSPDYGYTF	TGTGCCAGCAGCCCGAGCCCAGACTATGGCTACACCTTC	TRBV9	-	-	TRBJ1-2
CSARDPRGFGEQYF	TGCAGTGCTAGAGATCCACGGGGCTTCGGGGAGCAGTACTTC	TRBV20-1	-	-	TRBJ2-7
CSAGSGAFQETQYF	TGCAGTGCTGGGAGCGGGGCTTTCCAAGAGACCCAGTACTTC	TRBV20-1	-	TRBD2	TRBJ2-5
CASARLAGAPEQFF	TGTGCCAGCGCAAGACTAGCGGGGGCGCCAGAGCAGTTCTTC	TRBV7-2	-	TRBD2	TRBJ2-1
CASSQDRGFLEPYGYTF	TGCGCCAGCAGCCAAGATAGGGGGTTTCTCGAACCTTATGGCTACACCTTC	TRBV4-3	-	-	TRBJ1-2
CSASGGVQGYEQYF	TGCAGTGCTAGCGGGGGGGTCCAGGGGTACGAGCAGTACTTC	TRBV20-1	-	TRBD2	TRBJ2-7
CASGSGGLHNEQFF	TGTGCTAGTGGCTCTGGTGGACTACACAATGAGCAGTTCTTC	TRBV12-5	-	-	TRBJ2-1
CASSVEVNTEAFF	TGTGCCAGCAGTGTGGAAGTTAACACTGAAGCTTTCTTT	TRBV2	-	-	TRBJ1-1
CASSGRGDEQFF	TGTGCCAGCAGTGGAAGGGGGGATGAGCAGTTCTTC	TRBV7-3	-	-	TRBJ2-1
CASSQDRGHGTQYF	TGTGCCAGCAGCCAAGACAGGGGGCATGGGACCCAGTACTTC	TRBV3-1	-	TRBD1	TRBJ2-5
CASRVSGVYEQYF	TGTGCCAGCAGAGTTTCCGGGGTCTACGAGCAGTACTTC	TRBV9	-	-	TRBJ2-7
CASGLVLGVAKNIQYF	TGTGCTAGTGGTTTGGTCCTGGGAGTAGCCAAAAACATTCAGTACTTC	TRBV12-5	once	-	TRBJ2-4
CASSLTTQLNTGELFF	TGTGCCAGCAGCCTCACGACGCAGCTGAACACCGGGGAGCTGTTTTTT	TRBV9	-	-	TRBJ2-2
CASSKTDWGQGARVGTEAFF	-	TRBV21-1	-	-	TRBJ1-1
CASSQAPGAEQPQHF	TGTGCCAGCAGCCAAGCCCCGGGGGCCGAGCAGCCCCAGCATTTT	TRBV3-1	-	-	TRBJ1-5
CASSSTGFSSYEQYF	TGCGCCAGCAGCTCGACGGGTTTTTCCTCCTACGAGCAGTACTTC	TRBV5-1	-	-	TRBJ2-7